This T cell receptor (beta chain) was observed in a study of control samples from healthy donors and cancer patients. Losses at the gene ends were 3 bases for V and 5 bases for J; bases not matched to a gene: 4. The germline CDR1 and CDR2 sequences are MNHEY and SMNVEV (reference sequence). This CDR3 contains 13 residues. Produced via immunoSEQ multiplex PCR; TCRdb's table is partial and in-frame only. The table has 150,000 to 200,000 clones, 85% to 95% seen once. The chain carries TRBV27 and TRBJ2-7; 7 bases align to TRBD1. Specimen: blood. The sequence derives from a man aged 18 to 30 in good health. For the CDR3, the DNA is TGTGCCAGCAGTTTGGCCAGGGGGAACGAGCAGTACTTC. Amino acids: CASSLARGNEQYF.